The clone carrying this T cell receptor (beta chain) showed up just a few times. No antigen is known for it. Profiling relied on immunoSEQ multiplex PCR, and the TCRdb table lists in-frame clones only, not all of them. Of 53,000 or so clones in the sample, roughly 83% were seen once. This record comes from a study of T cell responses to AZD1222 COVID-19 vaccine. Study outcomes and limitations: Just 5 or 6 AZD1222 recipients tested seropositive at baseline. Spike regions recognized by vaccine-associated CD4 TCRs spanned the protein, led by 160-218 and 743-854. Donors, mostly white British, included more females; clonal diversity was possibly underestimated.

The sequencing here drew on peripheral blood, taken on day 0 of AZD1222 vaccination. The sequence derives from an adult in good health.

The CDR3 coding sequence is TGCGCCAGCAGCTTAGGTGGGACTAGCGGGAGTCATGGGGCCAACGTCCTGACTTTC. Residues: CASSLGGTSGSHGANVLTF. The V gene is TRBV5-1, the J gene TRBJ2-6; 14 bases map to TRBD2. The CDR3 has 19 amino acids. The junction had 7 bases not matched to a gene; V was cut back by 2 bases and J by 3 bases. The germline gives CDR1 SGHRS, CDR2 YFSETQ.